The clone carrying this TCR beta chain was detected many times. Its specificity is not known. This CDR3 is 13 amino acids long. In germline, CDR1 is SQVTM, CDR2 ANQGSEA. The time point: sample taken at primary tumor resection. No cell sorting; template was whole RNA from tumor, lung tissue or PBMC. The source of the sample is a study of spatial heterogeneity in lung cancer. Study results and caveats: Ubiquitous, expanded tumor-derived TCRs were more frequently observed in blood at resection than at follow-up.

TCRdb fed the 5' RACE reads into MiXCR, producing one record per CDR3 protein. The sample has 10,000 or so distinct CDR3 sequences, roughly 5.5% seen once. The source of this sequence is a male donor with early-stage non-small cell lung cancer. Sequencing was performed on PBMCs, taken at surgery. The V call is TRBV29-1, the J call TRBJ2-1, with 9 bases matching TRBD2. The CDR3 nucleotides are TGCACCCTGGGGCGGGAGGGCCTGGATGAGCAGTTCTTC. Protein sequence: CTLGREGLDEQFF.